These T cell receptor beta chains were read from a single sample in a study of shared clonotypes between healthy human individuals. Method: immunoSEQ multiplex PCR; TCRdb's copy keeps in-frame clones and lacks some. The data contain about 1.1 million clones, about 80% of them singletons. Sequenced material: memory CD4+ T cells from PBMCs. These TCRs come from a man aged 18 to 30 in good health. Some clones in this sample may be carry-over from other donors' samples. CDR3s include the opening cysteine and the closing phenylalanine or tryptophan. A D gene is named only where the DNA matches it firmly. A clone size is listed for some rows: how often the clone was seen (once, few, many), or a class if it is expanded.

TGTGCCAGCAGCAACCGGGACCCGCCGTACAATGAGCAGTTCTTC | CASSNRDPPYNEQFF | NA | NA | TRBJ2-1 | TRBV6-5
TGTGCCAGCAGCTTGTGGACAGGGGAACTCAATCAGCCCCAGCATTTT | CASSLWTGELNQPQHF | TRBD1 | NA | TRBJ1-5 | TRBV5-8
TGTGCCAGCAGCGTCAGCGGGAGGGCCCCCTACGAGCAGTACTTC | CASSVSGRAPYEQYF | TRBD2 | NA | TRBJ2-7 | TRBV7-2
TGTGCCAGCAGGAGGTCAGGGGGTTGGCGTGGCTACACCTTC | CASRRSGGWRGYTF | TRBD1 | NA | TRBJ1-2 | TRBV13
TGCGCCAGCAGCCGAGCGGGACAGGGCATCCCGGGCACTGAAGCTTTCTTT | CASSRAGQGIPGTEAFF | TRBD1 | once | TRBJ1-1 | TRBV5-1
TGTGCCAGCAAGCGCTCGGGGGCGCCTGAGCAGTACTTC | CASKRSGAPEQYF | NA | NA | TRBJ2-7 | TRBV27
TGCGCCAGCAGCCCTGGGACAGGGGGTCGAGATACGCAGTATTTT | CASSPGTGGRDTQYF | TRBD1 | NA | TRBJ2-3 | TRBV4-1
TGTGCCAGCAGAACCCAGGGGAGAAATGAGCAGTTCTTC | CASRTQGRNEQFF | NA | NA | TRBJ2-1 | TRBV28
TGCGCCAGCAGCCAAGCCCGGGGTAGCGAACCCTACGAGCAGTACTTC | CASSQARGSEPYEQYF | NA | NA | TRBJ2-7 | TRBV4-3
TGTGCCAGCAATGTGGCAGGGCCAGCGACCCAGTACTTC | CASNVAGPATQYF | NA | NA | TRBJ2-5 | TRBV28
TGTGCCACCAGCCTGTCTAGCGGGAGGACAGATACGCAGTATTTT | CATSLSSGRTDTQYF | TRBD2 | NA | TRBJ2-3 | TRBV15
TGTGCCTGGAAACTGGGGATTGAAGCTTTCTTT | CAWKLGIEAFF | NA | NA | TRBJ1-1 | TRBV30
TGTGCCAGCAGTTTCTTAGATATCGGGGTCTATGGCTACACCTTC | CASSFLDIGVYGYTF | NA | few | TRBJ1-2 | TRBV28
TGTGCCAGCAGTCTGACTAGCGGGAAGTCCTACGAGCAGTACTTC | CASSLTSGKSYEQYF | TRBD2 | NA | TRBJ2-7 | TRBV28
TGTGCCAGCAGCCGTATTGATGGTGGGAGGGCCTCGCGAACAGATACGCAGTATTTT | CASSRIDGGRASRTDTQYF | TRBD2 | NA | TRBJ2-3 | TRBV7-9
TGTGCCAGCAGCCAAGGTGGACGGGGGGGAACTGGAAACACCATATATTTT | CASSQGGRGGTGNTIYF | NA | NA | TRBJ1-3 | TRBV4-2
TGTGCCAGCAGCACCGGACAGGGGGCGACGGATCGCTCCTACAATGAGCAGTTCTTC | CASSTGQGATDRSYNEQFF | NA | NA | TRBJ2-1 | TRBV21-1
TGCGCCAGCAGGGGGGTCCCGGGTCTGCCGGGGGAGACCCAGTACTTC | CASRGVPGLPGETQYF | NA | NA | TRBJ2-5 | TRBV5-1
TGTGCCAGCAGCCAATCATCGGGTAGGACAGATACGCAGTATTTT | CASSQSSGRTDTQYF | NA | NA | TRBJ2-3 | TRBV4-2
TGTGCCAGCAGCGTGGGTCCAGGGACTAGCGTCCACGAGCAGTACTTC | CASSVGPGTSVHEQYF | TRBD2 | NA | TRBJ2-7 | TRBV9
TGTGCCAGCAGGGCGGACAGGGCGTACACTGAAGCTTTCTTT | CASRADRAYTEAFF | TRBD1 | NA | TRBJ1-1 | TRBV2
TGTGCCAGCAGTGGGACTAGCTTGAACACCGGGGAGCTGTTTTTT | CASSGTSLNTGELFF | TRBD2 | NA | TRBJ2-2 | TRBV2
TGCAGCGTTGTCCGAGAGACCCAGTACTTC | CSVVRETQYF | NA | NA | TRBJ2-5 | TRBV29-1
TGTGCCAGCAGCTTTTCGTTGGACGAGCAGTACTTC | CASSFSLDEQYF | NA | NA | TRBJ2-7 | TRBV7-9
TGTGCCAGCAGCTTAGGGACAGGGCCCCTCTCATATAACACTGAAGCTTTCTTT | CASSLGTGPLSYNTEAFF | TRBD1 | once | TRBJ1-1 | TRBV7-8
TGTGCCAGTAGTCTAGACAGTACCTACGAGCAGTACTTC | CASSLDSTYEQYF | NA | NA | TRBJ2-7 | TRBV19
TGTGCCAGCAGCTTGAGGGGGCTATCTGGAAACACCATATATTTT | CASSLRGLSGNTIYF | TRBD1 | NA | TRBJ1-3 | TRBV7-9
TGTGCCAGCAGCCAAGTCGGGGACTACAATGAGCAGTTCTTC | CASSQVGDYNEQFF | NA | few | TRBJ2-1 | TRBV4-2
TGCGCCAGCAGCCAACCGGGACAGGCGGTTCTGGATGGCTACACCTTC | CASSQPGQAVLDGYTF | TRBD1 | NA | TRBJ1-2 | TRBV4-1
TGCGCCAGCAGTCGGGGTTACGAGCAGTACTTC | CASSRGYEQYF | NA | NA | TRBJ2-7 | TRBV5-1
TGCGCCAGCGCGCCGAGTGGACTAGCGGGAGTCGAGCAGTACTTC | CASAPSGLAGVEQYF | TRBD2 | NA | TRBJ2-7 | TRBV10-2
TGTGCCAGTAGTATAGACGGGGGCGGAAACTATGGCTACACCTTC | CASSIDGGGNYGYTF | NA | NA | TRBJ1-2 | TRBV19
TGTGCCAGTAGTGTGACAGGGGAGGCCTATGGCTACACCTTC | CASSVTGEAYGYTF | TRBD1 | once | TRBJ1-2 | TRBV19
TGTGCCAGCAGCTTATTTGGCGGGAGCGAGGCCCAGTACTTC | CASSLFGGSEAQYF | TRBD2 | NA | TRBJ2-5 | TRBV11-1
TGCAGCGTTGAAGAAGGCACAGATACGCAGTATTTT | CSVEEGTDTQYF | NA | NA | TRBJ2-3 | TRBV29-1
TGTGCCAGCAGCTTATTATCGACAGCGCAGTCCTACGAGCAGTACTTC | CASSLLSTAQSYEQYF | NA | NA | TRBJ2-7 | TRBV7-6
TGTGCCAGCAGCCAAGATTGGGGGGAAGAGACCCAGTACTTC | CASSQDWGEETQYF | NA | NA | TRBJ2-5 | TRBV4-2
TGTGCCTGGAGGGAAACACTAGCGGAGGACTACGAGCAGTACTTC | CAWRETLAEDYEQYF | TRBD2 | NA | TRBJ2-7 | TRBV30
TGTGCCAGCAGCCGAAAGGACGGGAACACTGAAGCTTTCTTT | CASSRKDGNTEAFF | NA | NA | TRBJ1-1 | TRBV11-2
TGTGCCAGCAGCTTTCAAGGGGAGGAGACCCAGTACTTC | CASSFQGEETQYF | NA | NA | TRBJ2-5 | TRBV7-3
TGTGCCAGCTCTAGGGACGTGGGAACCGGGGAGCTGTTTTTT | CASSRDVGTGELFF | NA | NA | TRBJ2-2 | TRBV7-6
TGTGCCAGCAGTTTTGGCAGAACTGGGGCCAACGTCCTGACTTTC | CASSFGRTGANVLTF | NA | NA | TRBJ2-6 | TRBV28
TGCAGTGCCGAGTTGAACACTGAAGCTTTCTTT | CSAELNTEAFF | NA | NA | TRBJ1-1 | TRBV20-1
NA | CASRGLSGREEGDTQYF | NA | NA | TRBJ2-3 | TRBV19
TGTGCCAGCAGTTTATTAGGGACAGGGAGGACAGATACGCAGTATTTT | CASSLLGTGRTDTQYF | TRBD1 | many | TRBJ2-3 | TRBV27
TGTGCCAGCAGCCCACTAGCGGGAGTGAGGGAGCAGTACTTC | CASSPLAGVREQYF | TRBD2 | NA | TRBJ2-7 | TRBV7-8
TGCAGCGCCTTGACAGGGGGCGGGTACGAGCAGTACTTC | CSALTGGGYEQYF | TRBD1 | NA | TRBJ2-7 | TRBV29-1